The clone carrying this T cell receptor (beta chain) was seen at least ten times. V lost 1 base and J lost 0, with 13 bases in between. Germline CDR1 SGHRS, CDR2 YFSETQ. The CDR3 sequence is 17 residues long. This record comes from a study of T cells in Graves' hyperthyroidism and ophthalmopathy. The wider study: Peripheral blood was acquired at first diagnosis, ahead of any therapy whatsoever.

Lactation, pregnancy, other autoimmune disease or uncontrolled infection led to exclusion of patients. The PBMCs studied were ones that came from 10 ml fresh peripheral blood. Amplification targeted TCR beta CDR3 regions from RNA transcripts. First-round RT-PCR of the TCR CDR3 relied on the HTBI primer set. From the multiplex PCR reads, TCRdb called clonotypes with MiXCR, one entry per CDR3 protein. The sample records 360,000 or so distinct CDR3 sequences, around 15% being singletons. The sample consisted of blood. V is TRBV5-1 and J is TRBJ2-2; weak D call: TRBD2 (5 bases). The TCR was taken from a woman aged 55-69 years with Graves' ophthalmopathy. CDR3 loop: CASSLMRAGPNTGELFF. CDR3 coding DNA: TGCGCCAGCAGCTTGATGAGGGCTGGTCCGAACACCGGGGAGCTGTTTTTT.